The source of this TCR beta chain is a study of glioma-infiltrating T cells. The germline V gene has CDR1 SSHAT and CDR2 FNYEAQ (reference sequence). The length of the CDR3 is 14 residues. This clonotype was found a few times. The iRepertoire nested amplicon-rescue multiplex PCR amplified TCR alpha and beta CDR3s from RNA. In TCRdb, the multiplex PCR reads were re-called with MiXCR into one record per CDR3 protein. The sample contains about 140,000 distinct CDR3 sequences, approximately 40% of which appear only once. The rearrangement links TRBV7-7 to TRBJ2-5; 7 nucleotides agree with TRBD2. The TCR sequence derives from a human donor with low-grade glioma or glioblastoma, undergoing nonglioma brain surgery, or in good health (not recorded which). Sequenced: glioma tissue, nonneoplastic brain tissue, or PBMCs (not recorded which). The CDR3 loop reads CASSAASGQETQYF. Written as DNA, the CDR3 is TGTGCTTCTTCCGCGGCTAGCGGACAAGAGACCCAGTACTTC. Full variable domain (missing parts from reference TRBV7-7 and TRBJ2-5): GAGVSQSPRYKVTKRGQDVTLRCDPISSHATLYWYQQALGQGPEFLTYFNYEAQPDKSGLPSDRFSAERPEGSISTLTIQRTEQRDSAMYRCASSAASGQETQYFGPGTRLLVL.